The T cell receptor (beta chain) described here comes from a study of blood T cell repertoires in COVID-19. At the level of the study: COVID-19 samples, acute and convalescent, were from the United States, Italy and Spain. PBMCs, B-cell-depleted T cells, or T cells were the source of the cDNA or gDNA that made up the material.

This clone is a singleton in its sample. Study processing details: It was from reference gene primer amplification that nucleated cell counts were estimated. This table comes from immunoSEQ multiplex PCR, and its TCRdb copy is limited to in-frame clones, with some not included. Clonal size and the V and J genes are those of that table, whereas D and trimming came from the DNA. This table has fewer than 70,000 clones, more than 85% appearing once. The germline gives CDR1 SGDLS, CDR2 YYNGEE. Trimming shortened V by 3 bases and J by 1 base, and 7 bases separated the two germline ends. This CDR3 is built from 14 residues.

The sequence was obtained from a woman between 65 and 79 years old with active COVID-19. The chain uses TRBV9 and TRBJ2-2; D remains unclear. Sequenced sample: peripheral blood. Here the CDR3 reads CASSGPGNTGELFF. For the CDR3, the DNA is TGTGCCAGCAGCGGCCCAGGGAACACCGGGGAGCTGTTTTTT.